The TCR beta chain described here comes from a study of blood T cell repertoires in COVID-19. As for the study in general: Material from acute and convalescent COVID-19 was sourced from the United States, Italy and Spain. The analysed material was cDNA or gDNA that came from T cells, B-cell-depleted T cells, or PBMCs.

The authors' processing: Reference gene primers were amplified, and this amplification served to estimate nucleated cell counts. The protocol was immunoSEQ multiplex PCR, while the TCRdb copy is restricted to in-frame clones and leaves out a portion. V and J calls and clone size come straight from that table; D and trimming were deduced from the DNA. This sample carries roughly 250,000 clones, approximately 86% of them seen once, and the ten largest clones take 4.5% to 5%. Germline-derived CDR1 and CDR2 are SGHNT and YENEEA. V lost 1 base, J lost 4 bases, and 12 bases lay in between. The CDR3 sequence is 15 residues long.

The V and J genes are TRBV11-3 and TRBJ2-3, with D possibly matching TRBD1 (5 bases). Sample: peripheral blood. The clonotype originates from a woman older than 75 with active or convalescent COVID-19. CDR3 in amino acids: CASSLGAGSADTQYF. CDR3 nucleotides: TGTGCCAGCAGCTTAGGGGCAGGGTCAGCAGATACGCAGTATTTT.